The 18 T cell receptor beta chains below were found in one sample sequenced in a study of Tregs in tolerant kidney transplant recipients. Recipients received nonmyeloablative bone marrow transplants from related graft donors, with transient mixed chimerism. Assay: immunoSEQ multiplex PCR; the TCRdb copy retains only in-frame clones and omits some. The data contain about 50,000 clones, approximately 90% of them singletons. Source: CD8+ T cells from blood (PBMCs), taken 12 months after the transplant. The receptor source for this set is a human patient who received a combined kidney and bone marrow transplant. Some T cells may have come from the graft donor.

The chain recombines TRBV11-2 with TRBJ2-7; 8 positions match TRBD1. The CDR3 has 15 residues. Looked up from germline, CDR1 is SGHAT and CDR2 is FQNNGV. The ends lost 3 bases at V and 0 bases at J; junction bases unmatched: 4. In DNA form, the CDR3 reads TGTGCCAGCAGCTTCGACAGGGGCTTCTCCTACGAGCAGTACTTC. Its translation is CASSFDRGFSYEQYF.

V usage is TRBV4-3 and J usage is TRBJ2-1, with 7 bases fitting TRBD2. This CDR3 has 15 amino acids. The junction had 2 bases not matched to a gene; V was cut back by 1 base and J by 2 bases. Germline values: CDR1 LGHNA, CDR2 YSLEER. For the CDR3, the DNA is TGCGCCAGCAGCCAAGTGGCGGGGGCCTACAATGAGCAGTTCTTC. Translated: CASSQVAGAYNEQFF.

This clone has only one observation. V gene TRBV13 combines with J gene TRBJ2-5, with 13 bases matching TRBD2. Germline V gene lookup returns CDR1 PRHDT and CDR2 FYEKMQ (reference sequence). The CDR3 is 15 amino acids. V gave up 3 bases and J gave up 3 bases; unmatched junction bases: 1. The CDR3 DNA sequence: TGTGCCAGCAGCTTGGGGACTAGCGGGGAAGAGACCCAGTACTTC. Its translation is CASSLGTSGEETQYF.

This chain links TRBV19 with TRBJ2-1; TRBD1 aligns across 9 bases. CDR3 length: 14 residues. J gave up 8 bases and V 8 bases, and 10 bases lay outside the gene matches. Germline V gives CDR1 LNHDA, CDR2 SQIVND (reference sequence). CDR3 region: CASGGWTGADEQFF. DNA for the CDR3: TGTGCCAGTGGAGGGTGGACAGGGGCCGATGAGCAGTTCTTC.

This clone came up once. The chain links TRBV5-1 to TRBJ2-5, with D maybe TRBD2 (6 bases). Germline lookup yields CDR1 SGHRS and CDR2 YFSETQ. The CDR3 is made up of 16 amino acids. V lost 4 bases to trimming and J lost 3 bases, with 19 bases between them. The DNA for the CDR3 is TGCGCCAGCAGCCCCGCTGGAGGGACCGAGGAAGAGACCCAGTACTTC. Translated, it gives CASSPAGGTEEETQYF. Drawing the rest from reference TRBV5-1 and TRBJ2-5, the complete variable domain is KAGVTQTPRYLIKTRGQQVTLSCSPISGHRSVSWYQQTPGQGLQFLFEYFSETQRNKGNFPGRFSGRQFSNSRSEMNVSTLELGDSALYLCASSPAGGTEEETQYFGPGTRLLVL.

This clone has just one count. The rearrangement uses TRBV10-3 and TRBJ2-7, with D possibly matching TRBD2 (6 bases). Germline V gene data show CDR1 as ENHRY and CDR2 as SYGVKD. Deletions cut 0 bases from V and 0 bases from J, with 15 bases between. The CDR3 has 17 amino acids. The CDR3 protein is CAISESGGAITSYEQYF. In DNA form, the CDR3 reads TGTGCCATCAGTGAGTCGGGCGGGGCCATTACCTCCTACGAGCAGTACTTC.

The chain carries TRBV11-3 and TRBJ2-5; D call uncertain. The last part of the DNA fits TRBJ2-7 better; the J call may be wrong. The V gene's germline CDR1 is SGHNT and CDR2 YENEEA. The CDR3 sequence is 11 residues long. The CDR3 reads CASNAMGEQYF. The CDR3, as DNA: TGTGCCAGCAATGCGATGGGCGAGCAGTACTTC.

The rearrangement joins TRBV19 to TRBJ1-1; D gene ambiguous. Trimming took off 1 base at V and 5 bases at J, with 8 bases between the two ends. This CDR3 is 13 amino acids long. The germline V gene has CDR1 LNHDA and CDR2 SQIVND (reference sequence). CDR3 nucleotide sequence: TGTGCCAGTAGTATAGGGAGAGTAACTGAAGCTTTCTTT. Translating it yields CASSIGRVTEAFF.

The chain recombines TRBV7-6 with TRBJ2-5; no reliable D call. The J call could be wrong; TRBJ2-7 is a better fit for the DNA end. The CDR3 runs 14 residues. Germline V CDR1 and CDR2: SGHVS, FNYEAQ. The CDR3 here is CASSLGTRTYEQYF. CDR3 DNA: TGTGCCAGCAGCTTAGGTACGAGAACCTACGAGCAGTACTTC.

The chain joins TRBV21-1 to TRBJ1-2. TRBV21-1 is termed a pseudogene. The CDR3 sequence is 17 residues long. The CDR3 DNA reads TGTGCCAGCAGCCCCCTCGGGGTCTCCACTACTAACTATGGCTACACCTTC. It is translated as CASSPLGVSTTNYGYTF.

This rearrangement joins TRBV13 to TRBJ2-3; TRBD2 matches at 11 bases. The V gene end was trimmed by 6 bases and the J gene end by 4 bases; junction bases not matched to a gene: 6. This CDR3 is 15 amino acids long. Germline CDR1 reads PRHDT; CDR2 reads FYEKMQ (reference sequence). The CDR3 DNA reads as TGTGCCAGCAGAACTAGCGGGGGCCTCCCAGATACGCAGTATTTT. Translation gives CASRTSGGLPDTQYF.

The chain combines TRBV7-9 with TRBJ1-2; no firm D call. CDR1 is SEHNR, CDR2 FQNEAQ, per germline (reference sequence). Trimming shortened V by 1 base and J by 5 bases, and 14 bases separated the two germline ends. The CDR3 length is 15 residues. The CDR3 DNA reads as TGTGCCAGCAGCTTAGTAGAGACACCTTCTTATGGCTACACCTTC. Residues: CASSLVETPSYGYTF.

This clone occurred once. DNA for the CDR3: TGTGCCACCAGCAGTCGTCTGAGGGGACTGCGCACAGATACGCAGTATTTT. Amino acids: CATSSRLRGLRTDTQYF. The chain is built from TRBV15 and TRBJ2-3; TRBD2 is a possible D gene (6 bases). CDR1 and CDR2 from the germline V gene are LNHNV and YYDKDF (reference sequence). The V gene lost 3 bases and the J gene lost 1 base, with 17 bases spanning the gap. CDR3 length: 17 amino acids.

The J gene is TRBJ2-2, the V gene TRBV28, with 11 bases identical to TRBD2. The CDR3 spans 19 residues. V shed 6 bases, J shed 0 bases, and the junction held 12 bases outside the gene matches. Looked up from germline, CDR1 is MDHEN and CDR2 is SYDVKM. The CDR3 protein is CASSPGTSGLTANTGELFF. Here the CDR3 DNA reads TGTGCCAGCAGCCCTGGGACTAGCGGACTCACCGCGAACACCGGGGAGCTGTTTTTT.

The chain couples TRBV28 to TRBJ1-5; D gene ambiguous. The CDR3 has 15 amino acids. Between the trimmed V and J ends, which lost 3 bases and 3 bases, there was a span of 12 bases. Germline CDR1 and CDR2: MDHEN and SYDVKM. Here the CDR3 DNA reads TGTGCCAGCAGTTTCCGATTGCGCACCAATCAGCCCCAGCATTTT. Protein product: CASSFRLRTNQPQHF.

This chain joins TRBV29-1 and TRBJ2-5; tentative D call: TRBD2 (6 bases). The germline V gene encodes CDR1 SQVTM and CDR2 ANQGSEA. This CDR3 contains 16 residues. The V end was cut by 4 bases, the J end by 3 bases, with 21 bases between. CDR3 loop: CSVVSGWPSEKETQYF. For the CDR3, the DNA is TGCAGCGTTGTCTCGGGTTGGCCTAGCGAGAAAGAGACCCAGTACTTC.

The chain uses TRBV7-3 and TRBJ2-5; TRBD2 is a possible D gene (5 bases). The germline V gene has CDR1 SGHTA and CDR2 FQGTGA. V lost 4 bases and J 7 bases, leaving 22 bases between the germline ends. This CDR3 spans 16 amino acids. The CDR3 protein is CASSSSRASGLGTQYF. CDR3 sequence (DNA): TGTGCCAGCAGCTCCTCAAGGGCCAGCGGCTTGGGGACCCAGTACTTC.

The chain recombines TRBV19 with TRBJ1-2, with D perhaps matching TRBD1 (6 bases). The length of the CDR3 is 14 residues. V gave up 8 bases and J gave up 4 bases, with 17 bases separating them. From germline, CDR1 is LNHDA and CDR2 SQIVND (reference sequence). The chain's CDR3 is CASSSATGAYGYTF. CDR3 nucleotide sequence: TGTGCCAGTTCTTCCGCGACAGGTGCCTATGGCTACACCTTC.